This T cell receptor (beta chain) appears in the sequencing data of a study of cytomegalovirus exposure and HLA in healthy donors. Assay: immunoSEQ multiplex PCR; the TCRdb copy retains only in-frame clones and omits some. The table has about 240,000 clones, roughly 86% seen once. Study-level findings and limits: Reports indicated that the classifier achieved high specificity and sensitivity in diagnosing cytomegalovirus status. Cytomegalovirus association was assigned to approximately 180 TCR beta chains. Most TCR sequences were seen very rarely across donors, but some public TCRs occurred in many.

A remark on this clone: Its antigen is not known.

The CDR3 is 15 residues long. J lost 4 bases, V lost 3 bases, and 5 bases had no gene match. Germline CDR1 is SNHLY and CDR2 is FYNNEI. The material sequenced was PBMCs. The chain employs TRBV2 and TRBJ2-2; 7 bases are shared with TRBD2. This receptor was taken from a woman under 40 in good health and CMV-seropositive. In nucleotides, the CDR3 is TGTGCCAGCAGTGAGGCGGGAGATTTCACCGGGGAGCTGTTTTTT. Translation: CASSEAGDFTGELFF.